Listed here is a single T cell receptor beta chain. Its antigen is as yet unknown. The data were taken from a study of shared clonotypes between healthy human individuals. Study background: For every donor, three CD4 naive, three CD4 memory, two CD8 naive and one CD8 memory plates were used.

In germline, CDR1 is SQVTM, CDR2 ANQGSEA. V lost 6 bases and J lost 10; bases outside the gene matches: 11. CDR3 length: 12 residues. General study results and limits: Researchers found naive subsets generally carried larger estimated richness than memory subsets.

The test was conducted at deep level. The table came from immunoSEQ multiplex PCR; TCRdb's copy has only in-frame clones and leaves some out. Of about 980,000 clones in the sample, over 60% are singletons; the top ten hold approximately 1.5%. The clonotype comes from a young man in good health. The rearrangement uses TRBV29-1 and TRBJ2-5; 7 nucleotides line up with TRBD2. Sequencing input: memory CD4+ T cells sorted from blood. Subset indicated: CD45RA-negative fraction. The CDR3 region has the DNA TGCAGCGTCCTTCGTGGCGGGAGAGACCAGTACTTC. Translated, it gives CSVLRGGRDQYF. Using reference TRBV29-1 and TRBJ2-5 for the parts outside the CDR3, the full variable domain is SAVISQKPSRDICQRGTSLTIQCQVDSQVTMMFWYRQQPGQSLTLIATANQGSEATYESGFVIDKFPISRPNLTFSTLTVSNMSPEDSSIYLCSVLRGGRDQYFGPGTRLLVL.